Following are 16 T cell receptor beta chains from one sample sequenced in a study of T cells expressing NK-cell markers. Reprocessing the 5' RACE reads, TCRdb reports a single entry for every CDR3 protein and omits DNA. The data show 400,000 to 550,000 distinct CDR3 sequences, and the top ten clones hold 7.3%. The source material was blood T cells: a sorted CD56 or NKG2C T cell subset, CD4+ or CD8+ T cells, or bulk PBMC T cells (not recorded which). These receptors were taken from a woman between 18 and 69 years old in good health.

CDR3 region: CATSDTLAGNVDEQFF. The gene calls are TRBV24-1 and TRBJ2-1; TCRdb proposes TRBD2, but this gene call is untestable without DNA. This CDR3 has 16 residues. The germline gives CDR1 KGHDR, CDR2 SFDVKD.

The V call is TRBV6-2 or TRBV6-3, the J call TRBJ2-1; as DNA is missing, the TRBD2 call by TCRdb cannot be tested. From germline, CDR1 is MNHEY and CDR2 SVGEGT. The CDR3 has 20 amino acids. This CDR3 reads CASSYGNRGATSGTYNEQFF.

The chain joins TRBV5-1 to TRBJ2-6; the D call of TRBD1 rests on TCRdb alone, since no DNA is present to check it. Germline lookup yields CDR1 SGHRS and CDR2 YFSETQ. CDR3 length equals 16 residues. This CDR3 is CASSGDRPSGANVLTF.

CDR3 amino acids: CSAREDRGLGNTEAFF. This chain connects TRBV20-1 to TRBJ1-1; TCRdb's D call, TRBD1, is unchecked because there is no DNA. This CDR3 is 16 amino acids long. CDR1 and CDR2 from the germline V gene are DFQATT and SNEGSKA (reference sequence).

The chain couples TRBV6-2 or TRBV6-3 to TRBJ1-5; as DNA is missing, the TRBD1 call by TCRdb cannot be tested. Germline values: CDR1 MNHEY, CDR2 SVGEGT. The CDR3 is 15 amino acids. The CDR3 protein is CASSRDTWSNQPQHF.

The chain has TRBV20-1 and TRBJ2-7; TCRdb picks TRBD1, but there is no DNA to check that call. Germline V lookup: CDR1 DFQATT, CDR2 SNEGSKA (reference sequence). The CDR3 contains 12 residues. CDR3 protein: CSARSGGFEQYF.

This chain connects TRBV24-1 to TRBJ2-2; as DNA is missing, the TRBD1 call by TCRdb cannot be tested. Germline values: CDR1 KGHDR, CDR2 SFDVKD. The CDR3 contains 17 residues. The CDR3 sequence is CATSDHSQGDYTGELFF.

The J gene is TRBJ1-2, the V gene TRBV6-5. The CDR3 runs to 16 residues. Germline V gene sequence: CDR1 MNHEY, CDR2 SVGAGI. The CDR3 reads CASSYSVGLRGYGYTF.

The chain uses TRBV28 and TRBJ2-3; TCRdb calls TRBD1, which cannot be checked without DNA. Per germline, CDR1 MDHEN and CDR2 SYDVKM. CDR3 length: 13 residues. CDR3 in amino acids: CASSTTAGDTQYF. The variable domain in full, completed from reference TRBV28 and TRBJ2-3, reads DVKVTQSSRYLVKRTGEKVFLECVQDMDHENMFWYRQDPGLGLRLIYFSYDVKMKEKGDIPEGYSVSREKKERFSLILESASTNQTSMYLCASSTTAGDTQYFGPGTRLTVL.

The rearrangement links TRBV5-6 to TRBJ2-2; checking the TCRdb D call of TRBD1 is not possible without DNA. The CDR3 is 17 amino acids. In germline, CDR1 is SGHDT, CDR2 YYEEEE. The chain's CDR3 is CASSLGGGRSNTGELFF.

V usage is TRBV19 and J usage is TRBJ1-2; TCRdb calls TRBD1, which cannot be checked without DNA. This CDR3 contains 14 residues. Germline lookup yields CDR1 LNHDA and CDR2 SQIVND (reference sequence). The CDR3 is CASIAQGFAYGYTF. Combining the CDR3 with reference TRBV19 and TRBJ1-2 gives the whole variable domain DGGITQSPKYLFRKEGQNVTLSCEQNLNHDAMYWYRQDPGQGLRLIYYSQIVNDFQKGDIAEGYSVSREKKESFPLTVTSAQKNPTAFYLCASIAQGFAYGYTFGSGTRLTVV.

The chain joins TRBV24-1 to TRBJ2-2; TCRdb's D call, TRBD1, is unchecked because there is no DNA. This CDR3 has 15 residues. Per the germline V gene, CDR1 is KGHDR and CDR2 is SFDVKD. The CDR3 loop reads CATSDPRGRTGELFF.

The V and J genes are TRBV27 and TRBJ2-1; the TRBD2 assignment by TCRdb is unverifiable without DNA. The CDR3 totals 17 residues. Germline V gene data show CDR1 as MNHEY and CDR2 as SMNVEV (reference sequence). Here the CDR3 reads CASSLFVAGGLHNEQFF.

This chain joins TRBV5-6 and TRBJ2-3. Germline V lookup: CDR1 SGHDT, CDR2 YYEEEE. CDR3 length equals 12 residues. Here the CDR3 reads CASSLKTVTQYF.

The chain has TRBV7-9 and TRBJ2-2; with no DNA, the TCRdb D assignment of TRBD1 cannot be verified. The CDR3 sequence is 15 residues long. Germline V gives CDR1 SEHNR, CDR2 FQNEAQ (reference sequence). The CDR3 region is CASSFRDVGTGELFF.

The genes are TRBV12-3 or TRBV12-4 and TRBJ2-4; TCRdb returns TRBD1, unconfirmable since there is no DNA. The CDR3 runs 14 residues. The CDR3: CASTETGYKNIQYF.